Following are 20 T cell receptor beta chains from one sample sequenced in a study of long-term antiretroviral therapy in people with HIV. immunoSEQ v3.0 was run at survey level. Some clones are missing from TCRdb's copy, which holds only in-frame ones; the method was immunoSEQ multiplex PCR. Among 20,000 to 25,000 clones listed, 81% were seen once. This specimen was unsorted PBMCs, taken 0.1 years before starting antiretroviral therapy. Every receptor here comes from a man in his forties or fifties with HIV.

The count of this clone is one. The rearrangement uses TRBV11-3 and TRBJ2-7; D unresolved. Between the trimmed V and J ends, which lost 0 bases and 5 bases, there was a span of 8 bases. The CDR3 is 13 residues long. Germline lookup yields CDR1 SGHNT and CDR2 YENEEA. This CDR3 is CASSLEPRDEQYF. The DNA for the CDR3 is TGTGCCAGCAGCTTAGAACCCCGGGACGAGCAGTACTTC.

The chain combines TRBV10-2 with TRBJ1-5, with 11 bases matching TRBD1. Germline-derived CDR1 and CDR2 are WSHSY and SAAADI. Trimming cost V 6 bases and J 2 bases; bases outside gene matches: 3. This CDR3 spans 15 amino acids. The CDR3 sequence is CASRGQGGGNQPQHF. CDR3 DNA: TGCGCCAGCAGGGGACAGGGGGGGGGCAATCAGCCCCAGCATTTT.

The rearrangement links TRBV19 to TRBJ2-1; D not certain. The CDR3 sequence is 11 residues long. Trimming shortened V by 5 bases and J by 13 bases, and 12 bases separated the two germline ends. Looked up from germline, CDR1 is LNHDA and CDR2 is SQIVND (reference sequence). The CDR3 nucleotides read TGTGCCAGTAGTGACGGTCGTCGACAGTTCTTC. Its protein is CASSDGRRQFF.

The chain carries TRBV19 and TRBJ2-3, with D uncertain. CDR3 length: 13 amino acids. Per germline, CDR1 LNHDA and CDR2 SQIVND (reference sequence). Trimming removed 2 bases at V and 6 bases at J, with 9 bases between. In nucleotides, the CDR3 is TGTGCCAGTAGTATAACTTTGGAGGATACGCAGTATTTT. Its translation: CASSITLEDTQYF.

The V and J genes are TRBV28 and TRBJ2-5; 9 bases line up with TRBD1. Unmatched junction bases numbered 7, after V lost 4 bases and J lost 4 bases. The germline V gene encodes CDR1 MDHEN and CDR2 SYDVKM. This CDR3 spans 15 amino acids. CDR3 nucleotide sequence: TGTGCCAGCAGTTCTCCGGGACAGGGAGGAGAGACCCAGTACTTC. Its translation: CASSSPGQGGETQYF.

J is TRBJ1-1 and V is TRBV2; D unresolved. V dropped 7 bases and J dropped 3 bases, with 6 bases sitting between them. CDR3 length: 11 amino acids. Germline CDR1 is SNHLY and CDR2 is FYNNEI. The CDR3 DNA sequence: TGTGCCAGCACCTATCACACTGAAGCTTTCTTT. This encodes CASTYHTEAFF.

V usage is TRBV28 and J usage is TRBJ1-3, with 11 bases matching TRBD1. V shed 4 bases, J shed 3 bases, and the junction held 5 bases outside the gene matches. The germline gives CDR1 MDHEN, CDR2 SYDVKM. CDR3 length equals 16 residues. CDR3 DNA: TGTGCCAGCAGTTCCCGGACAGGGGGCAGTGGAAACACCATATATTTT. Translated, it gives CASSSRTGGSGNTIYF.

The chain is built from TRBV20-1 and TRBJ2-7; D not certain. CDR3 size: 11 residues. Trimming cost V 5 bases and J 9 bases, with 14 bases left between them. Germline V CDR1 and CDR2: DFQATT, SNEGSKA (reference sequence). CDR3 residues: CSALEQTGQYF. The CDR3 bases are TGCAGTGCTTTAGAACAAACGGGGCAGTACTTC.

This chain links TRBV28 with TRBJ2-7, with 8 bases that match TRBD1. Germline V gene data show CDR1 as MDHEN and CDR2 as SYDVKM. V shed 6 bases, J shed 5 bases, and the junction held 12 bases outside the gene matches. The CDR3 is 15 amino acids. The CDR3 DNA sequence: TGTGCCAGCAGCATAGACAGGGGAGAAGGGAACGAGCAGTACTTC. It specifies CASSIDRGEGNEQYF.

The chain joins TRBV19 to TRBJ1-2, with 10 bases identical to TRBD1. The CDR3 length is 13 residues. V dropped 5 bases and J dropped 8; count of bases not matched to a gene: 5. The germline CDR1 and CDR2 sequences are LNHDA and SQIVND (reference sequence). CDR3 nucleotides: TGTGCCAGTAGTGACAGGGGGCGAGGAGGCTACACCTTC. It translates to CASSDRGRGGYTF. Full variable domain (rest looked up from reference TRBV19 and TRBJ1-2): DGGITQSPKYLFRKEGQNVTLSCEQNLNHDAMYWYRQDPGQGLRLIYYSQIVNDFQKGDIAEGYSVSREKKESFPLTVTSAQKNPTAFYLCASSDRGRGGYTFGSGTRLTVV.

The chain recombines TRBV19 with TRBJ2-7, with 12 positions matching TRBD2. Trimming cost V 0 bases and J 0 bases; bases outside gene matches: 9. The CDR3 is 19 residues long. CDR1 LNHDA and CDR2 SQIVND come from the germline V gene (reference sequence). The DNA of the CDR3 is TGTGCCAGTAGTATAGAACTAGCGGGAGGCCGGCCGTCCTCCTACGAGCAGTACTTC. Translation gives CASSIELAGGRPSSYEQYF.

The chain carries TRBV11-2 and TRBJ2-3; 8 bases line up with TRBD2. The CDR3 contains 16 residues. Trimming at V came to 2 bases and at J to 0 bases, leaving 4 bases not matched to a gene. Germline V gene lookup returns CDR1 SGHAT and CDR2 FQNNGV. The CDR3 DNA is TGTGCCAGCAGCTTACTAACTAGCGGTAGCACAGATACGCAGTATTTT. This codes for CASSLLTSGSTDTQYF.

The chain links TRBV7-8 to TRBJ1-2; 7 bases are shared with TRBD1. The CDR3 runs to 13 residues. Trimming cost V 1 base and J 7 bases; bases outside gene matches: 3. CDR1 and CDR2 from the germline V gene are SGHVS and FQNEAQ. CDR3 sequence reads: CASSLVTGAGYTF. The CDR3 nucleotides are TGTGCCAGCAGCTTAGTTACAGGGGCTGGCTACACCTTC.

In this sample, this clone is medium-sized. This rearrangement joins TRBV2 to TRBJ2-7; D gene ambiguous. Trimming took 4 bases from V and 4 from J, leaving 14 bases between them. Germline loops: CDR1 SNHLY, CDR2 FYNNEI. This CDR3 comprises 14 residues. CDR3 protein: CASSVIGSSYEQYF. The CDR3 nucleotides read TGTGCCAGCAGTGTGATAGGGTCTTCTTACGAGCAGTACTTC.

The V call is TRBV5-1, the J call TRBJ1-4; 7 nucleotides align to TRBD1. The length of the CDR3 is 14 residues. Germline-derived CDR1 and CDR2 are SGHRS and YFSETQ. Germline trimming cut 4 bases from V and 6 bases from J; bases unmatched to any gene: 6. CDR3 region: CASSLVGTDEKLFF. In nucleotides, the CDR3 is TGCGCCAGCAGCCTGGTAGGGACAGATGAAAAACTGTTTTTT.

The gene calls are TRBV7-8 and TRBJ1-1; TRBD1 agrees at 7 bases. V was clipped by 5 bases and J by 3 bases; unmatched bases: 6. The CDR3 consists of 14 residues. CDR1 and CDR2 from the germline V gene are SGHVS and FQNEAQ. This CDR3 is CASSVTGDHTEAFF. CDR3 in DNA: TGTGCCAGCAGCGTTACAGGGGACCACACTGAAGCTTTCTTT.

The genes are TRBV6-1 and TRBJ1-1; D is possibly TRBD1 (5 bases). Germline lookup yields CDR1 MNHNS and CDR2 SASEGT. V gave up 4 bases and J gave up 8 bases, with 11 bases separating them. This CDR3 contains 12 residues. The CDR3 nucleotides read TGTGCCAGCAGTGGCGGGGGTGCAGAAGCTTTCTTT. Encoded protein: CASSGGGAEAFF.

J is TRBJ2-3 and V is TRBV5-1; maybe TRBD2 (6 bases). Trimming stripped 0 bases from V and 1 base from J, with 12 bases between. The germline V gene has CDR1 SGHRS and CDR2 YFSETQ. This CDR3 contains 16 residues. Here the CDR3 DNA reads TGCGCCAGCAGCTTGGGGACTACCGGGGGCACAGATACGCAGTATTTT. Its protein is CASSLGTTGGTDTQYF.

The chain carries TRBV6-1 and TRBJ1-2, with 10 bases that match TRBD1. Germline V gene lookup returns CDR1 MNHNS and CDR2 SASEGT. Germline trimming cut 6 bases from V and 4 bases from J; bases unmatched to any gene: 2. This CDR3 is built from 13 residues. The CDR3 spells CASRRTGGYGYTF. In DNA form, the CDR3 reads TGTGCCAGCAGGAGGACAGGGGGCTATGGCTACACCTTC.

This rearrangement joins TRBV10-2 to TRBJ2-7; 15 positions agree with TRBD2. Germline CDR1 WSHSY, CDR2 SAAADI. This CDR3 region has 14 residues. Germline trimming cut 9 bases from V and 4 bases from J; bases unmatched to any gene: 4. The CDR3 sequence is CASRGLAGGYEQYF. The CDR3 nucleotides are TGCGCCAGTCGCGGACTAGCGGGAGGGTACGAGCAGTACTTC.